A single T cell receptor beta chain is shown here with its context. Patients from Seattle were sampled longitudinally, starting during active infection. This CDR3 region has 14 residues. In germline, CDR1 is SGHTA, CDR2 FQGNSA. The ends lost 1 base at V and 4 bases at J; junction bases unmatched: 3. The record originates from a study of blood T cell repertoires in COVID-19. At the level of the study: The origin of the acute and convalescent COVID-19 samples was the United States, Italy and Spain. Sample material is recorded as cDNA or gDNA derived from T cells, B-cell-depleted T cells, or PBMCs.

Authors' analysis steps: Estimation of nucleated cell counts was performed using reference gene primer amplification. Generated by immunoSEQ multiplex PCR, the TCRdb table keeps only in-frame clones and is missing some. Clonal size and the V and J genes are those of that table, whereas D and trimming came from the DNA. The data show approximately 92,000 clones, around 88% seen once. The clonotype originates from a woman between 55 and 75 years old with COVID-19, enrolled during active disease. The chain is built from TRBV7-2 and TRBJ1-2; 7 bases map to TRBD1. The sample consisted of peripheral blood. CDR3 loop: CASSLGGGGYGYTF. CDR3 sequence (DNA): TGTGCCAGCAGCTTAGGAGGGGGCGGCTATGGCTACACCTTC.